The rows below give T cell receptor beta chains drawn from one sample of a study of cytomegalovirus exposure and HLA in healthy donors. TCRdb keeps only in-frame clones here, not all; method: immunoSEQ multiplex PCR. The top ten hold 7.5% to 9.5% of the sample, which has 100,000 to 150,000 clones, more than 80% seen once. The sequencing sample was made of PBMCs. The receptors derive from a man aged 30-40 years in good health and CMV-seropositive. Both conserved end residues are trimmed from each CDR3. D genes are given only for firm matches.

J	V	length	D	CDR3
TRBJ1-3	TRBV6-5	10	-	ASSYGGNTIY
TRBJ2-1	TRBV10-3	12	TRBD1	AISTEGAYNEQF
TRBJ2-7	TRBV30	9	-	ASRLDYEQY
TRBJ1-5	TRBV7-8	12	-	ASSLVSGNQPQH
TRBJ1-4	TRBV6-6	9	-	ASRERSGLF
TRBJ2-4	TRBV20-1	9	-	SATQRDFQY
TRBJ2-1	TRBV6-5	13	-	ASSYRGRLYNEQF
TRBJ2-4	TRBV9	12	-	ASSATRVGNIQY
TRBJ2-5	TRBV9	11	-	ASTPRGQETQY
TRBJ2-5	TRBV5-1	12	TRBD1	ASSSGTGKETQY
TRBJ1-2	TRBV19	15	TRBD1	ASSLSSGTGPYYGYT
TRBJ2-7	TRBV7-6	12	TRBD1	ASSPGQGMDEQY
TRBJ2-5	TRBV2	12	-	ASVRSLAQETQY
TRBJ1-2	TRBV25-1	13	TRBD1	ASSEYGQGGDGYT
TRBJ1-1	TRBV6-5	12	-	ASSISHRNTEAF
TRBJ1-6	TRBV11-1	13	-	ASSPGESYNSPLH
TRBJ1-1	TRBV21-1	12	-	ASSRTGVNTEAF
TRBJ2-1	TRBV5-1	12	-	ASRNPSSYNEQF
TRBJ1-1	TRBV6-1	9	-	ASSRGAGAF
TRBJ2-2	TRBV30	15	TRBD1	AWRGDRGPEATGELF
TRBJ1-1	TRBV11-2	12	-	ASRRGSFNTEAF
TRBJ1-4	TRBV5-1	12	-	ASSLQGSQEKLF
TRBJ1-2	TRBV5-4	13	TRBD1	ASSQSTGGGDGYT
TRBJ2-3	TRBV7-8	13	TRBD1	ASSETGQPTDTQY
TRBJ1-1	TRBV10-1	11	TRBD1	ATQLQGSTEAF
TRBJ1-1	TRBV4-1	12	-	ASSQMQGNTEAF
TRBJ2-5	TRBV5-1	15	-	ASSQQGQRPLQETQY
TRBJ2-5	TRBV5-5	14	-	ASRLTVRELQETQY
TRBJ1-1	TRBV11-2	11	-	ASSLERSTEAF
TRBJ1-6	TRBV7-3	14	TRBD1	ASSTDRQGEKSPLH
TRBJ1-1	TRBV5-1	13	TRBD1	ASSRAGQGNTEAF
TRBJ1-1	TRBV30	9	-	AWRVDREAF
TRBJ1-2	TRBV5-6	13	-	ASSFTEMGGYGYT
TRBJ2-3	TRBV15	14	-	ATSRGRGASTDTQY
TRBJ1-1	TRBV9	11	-	ASSEGDRTEAF
TRBJ1-1	TRBV19	12	-	ASISREGVTGAF
TRBJ2-5	TRBV5-1	13	-	ASPPRRGRQETQY
TRBJ2-3	TRBV9	14	TRBD1	ASSFGQAASTDTQY
TRBJ1-6	TRBV5-1	17	-	ASSLVVVGGSSYNSPLH
TRBJ2-1	TRBV5-1	13	TRBD1	ASTHPGQTEGEQF
TRBJ1-1	TRBV5-1	12	-	ASSLGGENTEAF
TRBJ1-2	TRBV14	13	TRBD1	ASSQEYRDRDGYT
TRBJ1-1	TRBV10-1	12	-	ASTPAGGNTEAF
TRBJ1-2	TRBV27	10	-	ASSSLGDGYT
TRBJ2-7	TRBV11-1	11	-	ASSRVQGYEQY
TRBJ1-3	TRBV7-8	16	TRBD1	ASSSRSTGADSGNTIY
TRBJ2-1	TRBV18	9	-	ATSRGNEQF
TRBJ1-2	TRBV27	13	-	ASSFYGREDYGYT
TRBJ1-1	TRBV27	13	-	ASSLWEGPNTEAF
TRBJ1-4	TRBV6-6	12	TRBD1	ASSLQGLDEKLF
TRBJ2-7	TRBV6-6	11	-	ASSYSTGYEQY